The 2 T cell receptor beta chains listed next were all sequenced from one sample in a study of blood T cells in healthy people across ages. A second roughly 6 to 11 cycle PCR used barcoded and J-beta primers. TCRdb passed the 5' RACE reads through MiXCR, listing each CDR3 protein once. The sample holds some 1.4 million distinct CDR3 sequences, 42% seen once. Sequenced material: blood. The receptor set was obtained from a woman between 18 and 29 years old in good health.

The chain is built from TRBV30 and TRBJ2-4; D is possibly TRBD1 (5 bases). The J call may be faulty, since TRBJ2-5 better matches the DNA end. CDR3 length: 15 amino acids. Germline assignment: CDR1 GTSNPN and CDR2 SVGIG (reference sequence). The CDR3 DNA follows: TGTGCCTGGAGTGTAGGGTCAGGGAAGGAGGAGACCCAGTACTTC. Its protein product is CAWSVGSGKEETQYF.

This clonotype was seen a handful of times. The chain is built from TRBV4-1 and TRBJ1-3, with D unresolved. Germline lookup yields CDR1 MGHRA and CDR2 YSYEKL. V lost 1 base, J lost 4 bases, and 20 bases lay in between. The CDR3 is 18 amino acids. The DNA for the CDR3 is TGCGCCAGCAGCCAAGGATCGGGAGCAGGCTTTAGGGGAAACACCATATATTTT. The encoded protein is CASSQGSGAGFRGNTIYF.